Shown below are 32 T cell receptor beta chains from a single sample sequenced in a study of post-analysis software for immune sequencing data. Unique molecular identifiers were built into the TCR beta cDNA libraries. Via MiXCR, TCRdb re-called the PCR reads, giving one row per CDR3 protein. This sample yields some 370,000 distinct CDR3 sequences, of which less than 35% are seen a single time; under 15% belongs to the top ten. These receptors' targets are unknown. Points from the study as a whole: Compared with controls, patients had more of about 5 TRBV segments, including TRBV5-6, TRBV5-1 and TRBV20-1.

Sequenced material: blood. The receptors here all came from a girl aged 10-17 years with multiple sclerosis.

This rearrangement joins TRBV13 to TRBJ2-1, with D possibly matching TRBD2 (5 bases). The CDR3 runs 14 residues. CDR1 and CDR2 from the germline V gene are PRHDT and FYEKMQ (reference sequence). V lost 0 bases to trimming and J lost 4 bases, with 7 bases between them. The CDR3 spells CASSLGRVYNEQFF. The CDR3 DNA sequence: TGTGCCAGCAGCTTAGGGCGGGTTTACAATGAGCAGTTCTTC.

The chain links TRBV11-2 to TRBJ2-7, with TRBD1 as a possible D gene (6 bases). CDR1 SGHAT and CDR2 FQNNGV come from the germline V gene. The ends were cut back, 5 bases at V and 4 bases at J, with 15 bases in the middle. The CDR3 covers 14 residues. CDR3 sequence reads: CASSVRDNPYEQYF. The CDR3 DNA sequence: TGTGCCAGCAGCGTCCGGGACAACCCTTACGAGCAGTACTTC.

This chain joins TRBV5-1 and TRBJ1-6; D unresolved. This CDR3 has 15 residues. V gave up 4 bases and J gave up 8 bases, with 16 bases separating them. CDR1 and CDR2 (germline): SGHRS, YFSETQ. The CDR3 DNA reads as TGCGCCAGCAGCCGGACTCTAGGGAATGATTCACCCCTCCACTTT. Translating gives CASSRTLGNDSPLHF.

The chain links TRBV14 to TRBJ1-2, with D hard to call. Germline lookup yields CDR1 SGHDN and CDR2 FVKESK. V lost 4 bases to trimming and J lost 4 bases, with 7 bases between them. This CDR3 has 12 amino acids. The CDR3 region has the DNA TGTGCCAGCAGCCGGGCACTCTATGGCTACACCTTC. Its protein product is CASSRALYGYTF.

The chain couples TRBV4-1 to TRBJ1-2, with TRBD1 as a possible D gene (5 bases). Trimming pared 0 bases from V and 4 bases from J, leaving 6 bases between. This CDR3 has 13 amino acids. From germline, CDR1 is MGHRA and CDR2 YSYEKL. CDR3 sequence reads: CASSQEGPYGYTF. CDR3 nucleotides: TGCGCCAGCAGCCAAGAGGGGCCCTATGGCTACACCTTC.

A few counts support this clonotype. The chain has TRBV12-3 or TRBV12-4 and TRBJ2-1, with D maybe TRBD1 (5 bases). This CDR3 comprises 13 residues. Deletions cut 3 bases from V and 8 bases from J, with 11 bases between. For the CDR3, the DNA is TGTGCCAGCAGTTTGTACAGGCTTTATGAGCAGTTCTTC. This codes for CASSLYRLYEQFF.

This clonotype was found a few times. The genes are TRBV28 and TRBJ2-1; 8 bases match TRBD1. This CDR3 has 12 amino acids. J was trimmed by 4 bases and V by 8 bases; bases with no gene match: 1. Germline CDR1 is MDHEN and CDR2 is SYDVKM. CDR3 sequence reads: CASWDRYNEQFF. CDR3 in DNA: TGTGCCAGCTGGGACAGGTACAATGAGCAGTTCTTC.

To note about this clonotype: A junction end diverges from the germline sequence, so it may reflect a read error. The V gene is TRBV29-1, the J gene TRBJ1-2; no clear D. Germline loops: CDR1 SQVTM, CDR2 ANQGSEA. The CDR3 is made up of 13 amino acids. The CDR3 is CNVAAQEDYGYTF. DNA of the CDR3: TGCAACGTTGCTGCGCAGGAAGACTATGGCTACACCTTC.

This chain uses TRBV6-1 with TRBJ2-6; D perhaps matches TRBD1 (5 bases). Trimming cost V 2 bases and J 0 bases, with 11 bases left between them. Germline CDR1 reads MNHNS; CDR2 reads SASEGT. This CDR3 spans 17 amino acids. In DNA form, the CDR3 reads TGTGCCAGCAGTGAAAGGGGCAGACTCTCTGGGGCCAACGTCCTGACTTTC. Encoded protein: CASSERGRLSGANVLTF.

This clonotype was seen more than once but under ten times. The chain joins TRBV11-2 to TRBJ2-7, with 7 bases that match TRBD1. J lost 4 bases, V lost 5 bases, and 8 bases had no gene match. The CDR3 covers 14 residues. The germline gives CDR1 SGHAT, CDR2 FQNNGV. For the CDR3, the DNA is TGTGCCAGCAGCCCGATCCGGGACAGTTACGAGCAGTACTTC. The encoded protein is CASSPIRDSYEQYF.

The chain combines TRBV4-1 with TRBJ2-3; D may be TRBD1 or TRBD2 (5 bases each). Deletions cut 7 bases from V and 5 bases from J, with 13 bases between. CDR1 and CDR2 from the germline V gene are MGHRA and YSYEKL. The CDR3 is 13 residues long. The CDR3 region is CASTRPGLDTQYF. CDR3 sequence (DNA): TGCGCCAGCACCCGACCGGGGCTAGATACGCAGTATTTT.

V usage is TRBV10-3 and J usage is TRBJ2-2; D possibly corresponds to TRBD2 (6 bases). Looked up from germline, CDR1 is ENHRY and CDR2 is SYGVKD. V lost 6 bases to trimming and J lost 1 base, with 12 bases between them. The CDR3 totals 15 residues. CDR3 protein: CAISLGGLNTGELFF. In DNA, the CDR3 is TGTGCCATCAGCCTCGGGGGTTTGAACACCGGGGAGCTGTTTTTT.

This clonotype was detected many times. The V call is TRBV5-1, the J call TRBJ2-7; 10 bases are a match to TRBD1. V was clipped by 5 bases and J by 6 bases; unmatched bases: 8. This CDR3 is 14 amino acids long. CDR1 is SGHRS and CDR2 is YFSETQ in the germline V gene. The CDR3 DNA reads TGCGCCAGCAGAACGCCGGGACAGGGGTTCGAGCAGTACTTC. This translates into CASRTPGQGFEQYF.

Comments on this clonotype: A junction end diverges from the germline sequence, so it may reflect a read error. The chain uses TRBV5-1 and TRBJ2-3; the match to TRBD2 covers 9 bases. Germline CDR1 SGHRS, CDR2 YFSETQ. The CDR3 covers 14 residues. CDR3 loop: CASGTSGRTDTQYF. CDR3 nucleotides: TGCGCCAGCGGAACTAGCGGGCGCACAGATACTCAGTATTTT.

The sample holds a few counts of this clonotype. The chain carries TRBV4-1 and TRBJ1-2; no reliable D call. Germline lookup yields CDR1 MGHRA and CDR2 YSYEKL. Deletions cut 0 bases from V and 2 bases from J, with 13 bases between. The CDR3 is 16 residues long. The CDR3 loop is CASSQESRSPNYGYTF. CDR3 sequence (DNA): TGCGCCAGCAGCCAAGAGAGTAGGAGTCCCAACTATGGCTACACCTTC.

This clonotype was counted between two and nine times. V and J are TRBV4-1 and TRBJ1-2; 7 nucleotides match TRBD1. The germline CDR1 and CDR2 sequences are MGHRA and YSYEKL. This CDR3 contains 15 residues. The ends lost 1 base at V and 4 bases at J; junction bases unmatched: 6. CDR3 nucleotide sequence: TGCGCCAGCAGCCAAGTTCAACGGACAGGCTATGGCTACACCTTC. This gives the protein CASSQVQRTGYGYTF.

This clonotype was detected only a few times. Possible read error: a much larger clone is one base away. The rearrangement uses TRBV29-1 and TRBJ2-7; no clear D gene. Germline V gene data show CDR1 as SQVTM and CDR2 as ANQGSEA. V was clipped by 4 bases and J by 7 bases, with 14 bases between them. The CDR3 runs to 12 residues. The CDR3 DNA reads as TGCAGCGTTGTTGACTTTTACAATGAGCAGTACTTC. Amino acid sequence: CSVVDFYNEQYF.

The chain has TRBV6-2 or TRBV6-3 and TRBJ1-2; D gene ambiguous. Germline values: CDR1 MNHEY, CDR2 SVGEGT. The CDR3 extends over 16 amino acids. V lost 4 bases to trimming and J lost 5 bases, with 20 bases between them. For the CDR3, the DNA is TGTGCCAGCAGTTTAGGTCCGGGCCAAGACCGGTATGGCTACACCTTC. It specifies CASSLGPGQDRYGYTF.

This sequence joins TRBV13 and TRBJ2-1; TRBD2 agrees at 8 bases. Per germline, CDR1 PRHDT and CDR2 FYEKMQ (reference sequence). The CDR3 has 13 residues. With 1 base clipped from V and 9 bases from J, the junction kept 2 bases outside the gene matches. CDR3 protein: CASSLESGGEQFF. The CDR3 DNA sequence: TGTGCCAGCAGCTTAGAGAGCGGGGGTGAGCAGTTCTTC.

This clonotype was counted between two and nine times. V gene TRBV2 combines with J gene TRBJ2-5; either TRBD1 or TRBD2 may supply D (5 bases each). V gave up 6 bases and J gave up 5 bases, with 16 bases separating them. Germline CDR1 reads SNHLY; CDR2 reads FYNNEI. The CDR3 contains 14 residues. This CDR3 is CASRTGTAGETQYF. The CDR3, as DNA: TGTGCCAGCAGAACCGGGACGGCCGGGGAGACCCAGTACTTC.

This clonotype was counted only a few times. The V gene is TRBV29-1, the J gene TRBJ2-3; D is perhaps TRBD1 or TRBD2 (5 bases each). Germline V lookup: CDR1 SQVTM, CDR2 ANQGSEA. This CDR3 contains 15 residues. With 0 bases removed from V and 0 bases from J, the gap between germline ends came to 10 bases. CDR3 DNA sequence: TGCAGCGTTGAAGATCGAGGGGATAGCACAGATACGCAGTATTTT. It is translated as CSVEDRGDSTDTQYF.

The chain is built from TRBV7-2 and TRBJ2-7; the D is unclear. The CDR3 covers 13 residues. From germline, CDR1 is SGHTA and CDR2 FQGNSA. V dropped 0 bases and J dropped 5 bases, with 8 bases sitting between them. The CDR3 DNA sequence: TGTGCCAGCAGCTTAGCGGGGTGCAACGAGCAGTACTTC. Protein sequence: CASSLAGCNEQYF.

This sequence joins TRBV7-9 and TRBJ1-2; D remains ambiguous. The CDR3 extends over 13 amino acids. Germline-derived CDR1 and CDR2 are SEHNR and FQNEAQ (reference sequence). V lost 1 base and J lost 6, with 9 bases in between. CDR3 loop: CASSLEGSDGYTF. CDR3 nucleotide sequence: TGTGCCAGCAGCTTAGAGGGCTCTGATGGCTACACCTTC.

The chain joins TRBV7-9 to TRBJ2-5; 8 bases match TRBD2. Per the germline V gene, CDR1 is SEHNR and CDR2 is FQNEAQ (reference sequence). With V trimmed by 6 bases and J by 5 bases, 11 bases remained unmatched. The CDR3 length is 15 residues. The CDR3 sequence is CASSRSGTRVETQYF. CDR3 DNA: TGTGCCAGCAGTCGATCCGGGACTAGGGTGGAGACCCAGTACTTC.

This clonotype was counted only a few times. The chain recombines TRBV6-2 or TRBV6-3 with TRBJ2-7; D unresolved. From germline, CDR1 is MNHEY and CDR2 SVGEGT. This CDR3 region has 15 residues. Trimming removed 7 bases from V and 4 bases from J, with 20 bases in between. The CDR3: CASISWRPVGYEQYF. As DNA, the CDR3 is TGTGCCAGCATCTCGTGGCGGCCGGTAGGATACGAGCAGTACTTC.

The genes are TRBV19 and TRBJ2-5; 12 nucleotides line up with TRBD1. The J segment lost 6 bases and the V segment lost 3 bases, leaving 5 bases of the junction unmatched. Germline V gene data show CDR1 as LNHDA and CDR2 as SQIVND (reference sequence). The CDR3 consists of 15 residues. DNA of the CDR3: TGTGCCAGTAGTATTGGGACAGGGGGCGCGAAGACCCAGTACTTC. Translated, it gives CASSIGTGGAKTQYF.

This clonotype has only a few counts. The chain links TRBV10-3 to TRBJ1-1; 9 bases fit TRBD1. Germline V lookup: CDR1 ENHRY, CDR2 SYGVKD. The CDR3 sequence is 13 residues long. Losses at the gene ends were 7 bases for V and 3 bases for J; bases not matched to a gene: 3. The CDR3 DNA follows: TGTGCCATCACCCGGGACAGGGACACTGAAGCTTTCTTT. Encoded protein: CAITRDRDTEAFF.

This clonotype has just a few counts. The V gene is TRBV6-1, the J gene TRBJ1-2; D is unclear. Germline CDR1 MNHNS, CDR2 SASEGT. The CDR3 runs to 14 residues. V gave up 4 bases and J gave up 3 bases, with 12 bases separating them. The CDR3 loop is CASSVPRRDYGYTF. The DNA for the CDR3 is TGTGCCAGCAGTGTGCCAAGAAGGGACTATGGCTACACCTTC.

This chain links TRBV4-3 with TRBJ2-7; no clear D. The V gene lost 0 bases and the J gene lost 1 base, with 13 bases spanning the gap. The CDR3 spans 16 residues. The germline CDR1 and CDR2 sequences are LGHNA and YSLEER. CDR3 coding DNA: TGCGCCAGCAGCCAAGACAGTAGGGTCGAATCCTACGAGCAGTACTTC. It encodes CASSQDSRVESYEQYF.

This clonotype was seen a single time. This sequence joins TRBV29-1 and TRBJ2-1, with 10 bases that match TRBD2. The V gene end was trimmed by 7 bases and the J gene end by 9 bases; junction bases not matched to a gene: 9. This CDR3 contains 13 residues. Germline CDR1 is SQVTM and CDR2 is ANQGSEA. The CDR3: CSAMSGGVFEQFF. CDR3 nucleotide sequence: TGCAGCGCCATGAGCGGGGGGGTTTTTGAGCAGTTCTTC.

This clonotype showed up just a few times. The chain uses TRBV12-3 or TRBV12-4 and TRBJ2-5; 14 nucleotides align to TRBD2. This CDR3 contains 16 residues. The J segment lost 4 bases and the V segment lost 3 bases, leaving 4 bases of the junction unmatched. In nucleotides, the CDR3 is TGTGCCAGCAGTTTCGGACTAGCGGGGGGCCCAGAGACCCAGTACTTC. It codes for CASSFGLAGGPETQYF.

The chain has TRBV20-1 and TRBJ2-4, with D perhaps TRBD1 (6 bases). The end of the DNA aligns better with TRBJ2-7, so the J call may be wrong. This CDR3 contains 12 residues. Germline values: CDR1 DFQATT, CDR2 SNEGSKA (reference sequence). The CDR3 region is CSARVRGYEQYF. Here the CDR3 DNA reads TGCAGTGCTAGAGTCAGGGGCTACGAGCAGTACTTC.